This TCR beta chain emerged from a study of blood T cell repertoires in COVID-19. Study background: Researchers got acute and convalescent COVID-19 samples from the United States, Italy and Spain.

Original handling: Reference gene primers were amplified, and this amplification served to estimate nucleated cell counts. TCRdb's copy holds only in-frame clones and misses some; the assay was immunoSEQ multiplex PCR. That table gives V, J and clone size, and the DNA gave D and trimming. The data contain under 65,000 clones, 91% of them singletons. In germline, CDR1 is GTSNPN, CDR2 SVGIG (reference sequence). V was trimmed by 4 bases and J by 6 bases, leaving 23 bases between them. This CDR3 spans 16 amino acids. Sequencing was performed on peripheral blood. This clonotype was obtained from a human donor in a cohort sampled during active COVID-19. The V gene is TRBV30, the J gene TRBJ2-3; a weak D match, TRBD2 (7 bases). CDR3 coding DNA: TGTGCCTGGAAGGAGTGGCTAGCGGTTCAGGGGGATACGCAGTATTTT. This sequence encodes CAWKEWLAVQGDTQYF.